This TCR beta chain was retrieved from a study of blood T cell repertoires in COVID-19. Looking at the study overall: The study drew acute and convalescent COVID-19 samples from the United States, Italy and Spain. The cDNA or gDNA used as material had been derived from T cells, B-cell-depleted T cells, or PBMCs.

The V end was cut by 3 bases, the J end by 7 bases, with 17 bases between. The CDR3 runs 15 residues. Germline V gene lookup returns CDR1 LGHNA and CDR2 YSLEER. Original analysis: The assay estimated nucleated cells by amplifying reference gene primers. The method was immunoSEQ multiplex PCR; TCRdb's version includes in-frame clones alone and lacks a portion of them. D and trimming were read from the DNA, whereas the V and J calls and clone size are those reported in that table. The sample yields 490,000 or so clones, around 89% seen once. Adults between roughly 18 and 95 years of age took part from about two dozen US areas.

The TCR sequence derives from a woman aged 40 to 50 who had recovered from COVID-19. Sequencing was performed on PBMCs or T cells enriched from blood (not recorded which). This rearrangement joins TRBV4-3 to TRBJ2-3; TRBD2 might be the D (6 bases). CDR3 DNA sequence: TGCGCCAGCAGCCAGGGAAGGACCCTAGCGCATACGCAGTATTTT. This translates into CASSQGRTLAHTQYF.